The clone carrying this TCR beta chain has a handful of counts. Using its own MiXCR run on the 5' RACE reads, TCRdb lists one record per CDR3 protein. The sample has over 55,000 distinct CDR3 sequences; approximately 9.3% are singletons. The data were taken from a study of early T cells in non-severe SARS-CoV-2 infection. CDR3 size: 14 residues. Germline CDR1 SGHTA, CDR2 FQGTGA. Trimming took off 6 bases at V and 7 bases at J, with 16 bases between the two ends. This sequence joins TRBV7-3 and TRBJ1-3, with D possibly matching TRBD1 (5 bases). The sequence derives from an adult who was a healthcare worker with PCR-confirmed SARS-CoV-2 infection or an uninfected control (not recorded which). Sequenced sample: whole blood. CDR3 protein: CASSYSGARNTIYF. The DNA of the CDR3 is TGTGCCAGCAGTTACTCCGGGGCACGCAACACCATATATTTT.